These T cell receptor beta chains were read from a single sample in a study of Graves' ophthalmopathy and Graves' hyperthyroidism. TCRdb itself ran the multiplex PCR reads through MiXCR, one entry per CDR3 protein. The sample holds under 350,000 distinct CDR3 sequences; around a sixth are singletons and the top ten take roughly 12%. The sequenced sample was peripheral blood. These receptors all come from an adult man with Graves' ophthalmopathy. Each CDR3 is given with its conserved first and last residue. Each record gives: J gene, V gene, D gene, CDR3 length, CDR3 protein. A D gene is named only where the DNA matches it firmly.

j_gene: TRBJ1-6; v_gene: TRBV2; d_gene: .; len: 16; CDR3aa: CASSGVGGLLNSPLHF
j_gene: TRBJ2-7; v_gene: TRBV30; d_gene: .; len: 12; CDR3aa: CAWSVGDYEQYF
j_gene: TRBJ1-2; v_gene: TRBV6-1; d_gene: TRBD1; len: 14; CDR3aa: CASSETDRAYGYTF
j_gene: TRBJ1-1; v_gene: TRBV12-3/TRBV12-4; d_gene: TRBD1; len: 13; CDR3aa: CASSRDRGPGAFF
j_gene: TRBJ2-7; v_gene: TRBV29-1; d_gene: .; len: 10; CDR3aa: CSVGGNEQYF
j_gene: TRBJ1-2; v_gene: TRBV29-1; d_gene: .; len: 13; CDR3aa: CSVTAIGVYGYTF
j_gene: TRBJ1-1; v_gene: TRBV5-1; d_gene: TRBD1; len: 15; CDR3aa: CASSFSGTANTEAFF
j_gene: TRBJ1-5; v_gene: TRBV10-1; d_gene: .; len: 12; CDR3aa: CASSDPSGPQHF
j_gene: TRBJ2-7; v_gene: TRBV24-1; d_gene: .; len: 13; CDR3aa: CATSDSGKHEQYF
j_gene: TRBJ2-5; v_gene: TRBV27; d_gene: .; len: 16; CDR3aa: CASSPGRLAGWETQYF
j_gene: TRBJ2-2; v_gene: TRBV24-1; d_gene: TRBD2; len: 14; CDR3aa: CATTSGRDTGELFF
j_gene: TRBJ1-1; v_gene: TRBV5-1; d_gene: .; len: 13; CDR3aa: CASSTGQNTEAFF
j_gene: TRBJ1-1; v_gene: TRBV12-3/TRBV12-4; d_gene: .; len: 13; CDR3aa: CASSSMALPEAFF
j_gene: TRBJ2-2; v_gene: TRBV6-2/TRBV6-3; d_gene: .; len: 13; CDR3aa: CASKTGATGELFF
j_gene: TRBJ2-7; v_gene: TRBV12-3/TRBV12-4; d_gene: TRBD1; len: 14; CDR3aa: CASKLRDRSYEQYF